These 13 T cell receptor beta chains share one sample of origin, sequenced in a study of cytomegalovirus exposure and HLA in healthy donors. Assay: immunoSEQ multiplex PCR; the TCRdb copy retains only in-frame clones and omits some. The repertoire holds some 180,000 clones, more than 75% seen once, with about 7.7% in the top ten. Sequences were obtained from PBMCs. The receptors were gathered from a man aged 25-45 years in good health and CMV-seropositive.

This clone was seen once. The chain links TRBV6-5 to TRBJ2-5; D call uncertain. Germline V gives CDR1 MNHEY, CDR2 SVGAGI. The CDR3 spans 13 residues. Deletions cut 4 bases from V and 5 bases from J, with 11 bases between. The CDR3, as DNA: TGTGCCAGCAGTTTCGCCCACCGGGAGACCCAGTACTTC. Translating it yields CASSFAHRETQYF.

This clone appeared a few times. The chain joins TRBV29-1 to TRBJ1-2; the match to TRBD1 covers 8 bases. With 7 bases clipped from V and 8 bases from J, the junction kept 6 bases outside the gene matches. Germline loops: CDR1 SQVTM, CDR2 ANQGSEA. This CDR3 is 11 amino acids long. The CDR3 nucleotides read TGCAGCGGGGAGACAGGGGTCGGCTACACCTTC. This encodes CSGETGVGYTF.

This chain uses TRBV9 with TRBJ2-5; no definite D call. CDR1 and CDR2 from the germline V gene are SGDLS and YYNGEE. Trimming removed 3 bases from V and 2 bases from J, with 8 bases in between. The CDR3 has 13 residues. CDR3 amino acids: CASSAGPQETQYF. In DNA form, the CDR3 reads TGTGCCAGCAGCGCCGGCCCTCAAGAGACCCAGTACTTC. Complete variable domain (other parts from reference TRBV9 and TRBJ2-5): DSGVTQTPKHLITATGQRVTLRCSPRSGDLSVYWYQQSLDQGLQFLIQYYNGEERAKGNILERFSAQQFPDLHSELNLSSLELGDSALYFCASSAGPQETQYFGPGTRLLVL.

This chain joins TRBV7-9 and TRBJ2-7; no definite D call. The germline CDR1 and CDR2 sequences are SEHNR and FQNEAQ (reference sequence). Trimming cost V 5 bases and J 3 bases, with 17 bases left between them. CDR3 length: 15 residues. CDR3 DNA sequence: TGTGCCAGCAGCCCGTCGACGGTCTACAACTACGAGCAGTACTTC. Translating gives CASSPSTVYNYEQYF.

The chain uses TRBV11-2 and TRBJ1-2; possibly TRBD1 for D (6 bases). There are 15 residues in the CDR3. Germline V CDR1 and CDR2: SGHAT, FQNNGV. V lost 0 bases to trimming and J lost 8 bases, with 16 bases between them. CDR3 protein: CASSLDLRNRDGYTF. For the CDR3, the DNA is TGTGCCAGCAGCTTAGATCTAAGGAACAGGGACGGCTACACCTTC.

This chain uses TRBV30 with TRBJ1-2; D remains unclear. Germline V gene lookup returns CDR1 GTSNPN and CDR2 SVGIG (reference sequence). CDR3 size: 12 residues. Trimming left V 2 bases short and J 0 bases short, with 4 bases between. The CDR3 DNA sequence: TGTGCCTGGAGTATAGCTAACTATGGCTACACCTTC. Translating it yields CAWSIANYGYTF. Looking up the rest from reference TRBV30 and TRBJ1-2 gives the full variable domain: SQTIHQWPATLVQPVGSPLSLECTVEGTSNPNLYWYRQAAGRGLQLLFYSVGIGQISSEVPQNLSASRPQDRQFILSSKKLLLSDSGFYLCAWSIANYGYTFGSGTRLTVV.

This clone has just one count. The gene calls are TRBV6-6 and TRBJ1-2; 11 bases map to TRBD1. The CDR3 is made up of 13 amino acids. The germline gives CDR1 MNHNY, CDR2 SVGAGI (reference sequence). V lost 8 bases, J lost 7 bases, and 6 bases stayed unmatched. Here the CDR3 DNA reads TGTGCCAGCGGTCGGACAGGGGGCGTTGGCTACACCTTC. Translated, it gives CASGRTGGVGYTF.

This chain uses TRBV5-6 with TRBJ2-7; D is ambiguous. This CDR3 contains 11 residues. V was shortened by 6 bases and J by 4 bases, with 8 bases between the two germline ends. Germline V gene sequence: CDR1 SGHDT, CDR2 YYEEEE. The CDR3 protein is CASNGDYEQYF. The CDR3 DNA is TGTGCCAGCAATGGGGATTACGAGCAGTACTTC. Together with reference TRBV5-6 and TRBJ2-7, the CDR3 gives the full variable domain: DAGVTQSPTHLIKTRGQQVTLRCSPKSGHDTVSWYQQALGQGPQFIFQYYEEEERQRGNFPDRFSGHQFPNYSSELNVNALLLGDSALYLCASNGDYEQYFGPGTRLTVT.

The genes are TRBV7-9 and TRBJ1-1; D gene uncertain. The ends were cut back, 2 bases at V and 1 base at J, with 8 bases in the middle. This CDR3 has 14 amino acids. CDR1 SEHNR and CDR2 FQNEAQ come from the germline V gene (reference sequence). CDR3 residues: CASSLFGENTEAFF. The CDR3 nucleotides read TGTGCCAGCAGCTTATTTGGTGAGAACACTGAAGCTTTCTTT.

V gene TRBV9 combines with J gene TRBJ1-4; D remains unclear. Trimming pared 0 bases from V and 1 base from J, leaving 7 bases between. The CDR3 extends over 15 amino acids. Germline CDR1 and CDR2: SGDLS and YYNGEE. In DNA form, the CDR3 reads TGTGCCAGCAGCGTAGGTGGTGAAACTAATGAAAAACTGTTTTTT. It specifies CASSVGGETNEKLFF. The whole variable domain, remainder taken from reference TRBV9 and TRBJ1-4, is DSGVTQTPKHLITATGQRVTLRCSPRSGDLSVYWYQQSLDQGLQFLIQYYNGEERAKGNILERFSAQQFPDLHSELNLSSLELGDSALYFCASSVGGETNEKLFFGSGTQLSVL.

The V gene is TRBV11-2, the J gene TRBJ1-5; no firm D call. V was shortened by 1 base and J by 4 bases, with 8 bases between the two germline ends. The CDR3 runs to 14 residues. The germline V gene encodes CDR1 SGHAT and CDR2 FQNNGV. The CDR3 is CASSLGERNQPQHF. The CDR3 DNA follows: TGTGCCAGCAGCTTAGGGGAACGAAATCAGCCCCAGCATTTT.

The CDR3 loop is CRGPQPQHF. The CDR3 DNA reads TGCCGGGGACCTCAGCCCCAGCATTTT. V gene TRBV20-1 combines with J gene TRBJ1-5, with a weak D call TRBD1 (5 bases). The germline CDR1 and CDR2 sequences are DFQATT and SNEGSKA (reference sequence). This CDR3 has 9 residues.

CDR3 protein: CTSSRATERGDSGRADNEQFF. CDR3 DNA sequence: TGCACCAGCAGCCGAGCTACCGAAAGGGGGGATAGCGGGAGGGCCGACAATGAGCAGTTCTTC. V gene TRBV1 combines with J gene TRBJ2-1; TRBD2, the D gene given by the table, was not confirmed from the DNA. TRBV1 represents a pseudogene. CDR3 size: 21 residues.